The 16 T cell receptor beta chains below come from one sample, sequenced in a study of T cell changes during pregnancy in multiple sclerosis. The data were produced by immunoSEQ multiplex PCR, yet TCRdb's version contains in-frame clones alone and is incomplete. The sample carries 50,000 or so clones, approximately 92% recorded once. The specimen comprised CD4+ T cells from peripheral blood mononuclear cells, sampled in the third trimester of pregnancy. The receptor set was obtained from a female donor with multiple sclerosis, enrolled in a pregnancy study.

The chain recombines TRBV30 with TRBJ2-7; 10 bases match TRBD1. CDR3 size: 13 residues. V dropped 1 base and J dropped 4; count of bases not matched to a gene: 1. Germline CDR1 reads GTSNPN; CDR2 reads SVGIG (reference sequence). CDR3 residues: CAWSGQGAYEQYF. The CDR3 nucleotides are TGTGCCTGGAGTGGACAGGGGGCGTACGAGCAGTACTTC. The variable domain in full, with the rest retrieved from reference TRBV30 and TRBJ2-7, is SQTIHQWPATLVQPVGSPLSLECTVEGTSNPNLYWYRQAAGRGLQLLFYSVGIGQISSEVPQNLSASRPQDRQFILSSKKLLLSDSGFYLCAWSGQGAYEQYFGPGTRLTVT.

The chain recombines TRBV15 with TRBJ2-7, with 11 bases lining up with TRBD1. This CDR3 is 17 amino acids long. The V gene's germline CDR1 is LNHNV and CDR2 YYDKDF (reference sequence). The trim removed 0 bases at V and 5 bases at J, leaving 9 bases unmatched. The CDR3 DNA follows: TGTGCCACCAGCAGAGATCGGGGGACAGGGGGGTCCCACGAGCAGTACTTC. Its protein product is CATSRDRGTGGSHEQYF.

The chain has TRBV6-7 and TRBJ2-7; TRBD2 might be the D (5 bases). Being an ORF, TRBV6-7 has a function that is uncertain. This CDR3 is 15 amino acids long. V gave up 8 bases and J gave up 5 bases, with 22 bases separating them. CDR3: CASSPLGPGFHEQYF. The DNA of the CDR3 is TGTGCCAGCTCCCCCCTGGGCCCGGGGTTCCACGAGCAGTACTTC.

This chain uses TRBV5-1 with TRBJ1-4, with TRBD1 matching over 8 bases. Germline V gives CDR1 SGHRS, CDR2 YFSETQ. This CDR3 is built from 14 residues. Trimming cost V 1 base and J 7 bases; bases outside gene matches: 3. The CDR3: CASSLQGAGEKLFF. CDR3 sequence (DNA): TGCGCCAGCAGCTTGCAGGGGGCGGGTGAAAAACTGTTTTTT.

The chain links TRBV7-8 to TRBJ2-4; a possible D gene is TRBD1 (6 bases). Trimming took 0 bases from V and 7 from J, leaving 22 bases between them. The CDR3 covers 18 residues. Germline loops: CDR1 SGHVS, CDR2 FQNEAQ. In DNA, the CDR3 is TGTGCCAGCAGCTTAGCCGCGGCCCCCCTCGGGACAAACAACATTCAGTACTTC. As protein: CASSLAAAPLGTNNIQYF.

The genes are TRBV5-6 and TRBJ1-1; no definite D call. Trimming left V 1 base short and J 9 bases short, with 13 bases between. The V gene's germline CDR1 is SGHDT and CDR2 YYEEEE. The CDR3 is 13 amino acids. DNA of the CDR3: TGTGCCAGCAGCTTGATCCCGCGGGATAAAGCTTTCTTT. Encoded protein: CASSLIPRDKAFF.

The CDR3 is CASSLDGGAGDTQYF. The CDR3 region has the DNA TGTGCCAGCAGCTTAGACGGGGGGGCCGGAGATACGCAGTATTTT. The chain uses TRBV7-8 and TRBJ2-3; TRBD2 agrees at 8 bases. The CDR3 spans 15 residues. The germline V gene has CDR1 SGHVS and CDR2 FQNEAQ. V dropped 1 base and J dropped 5; count of bases not matched to a gene: 5.

The chain employs TRBV2 and TRBJ1-1; the D is unclear. The CDR3 contains 12 residues. V gave up 4 bases and J gave up 3 bases, with 6 bases separating them. Per the germline V gene, CDR1 is SNHLY and CDR2 is FYNNEI. The CDR3 sequence: CASSVGYTEAFF. The DNA for the CDR3 is TGTGCCAGCAGTGTCGGGTACACTGAAGCTTTCTTT.

This clone appeared a single time. The chain combines TRBV30 with TRBJ2-2, with D possibly TRBD2 on 5 matching bases. Germline V gene data show CDR1 as GTSNPN and CDR2 as SVGIG (reference sequence). V was cut by 4 bases and J by 4 bases, with 10 bases left in between. CDR3 size: 13 residues. CDR3 DNA: TGTGCCTGGAATAAGAGGGCCACCGGGGAGCTGTTTTTT. It is translated as CAWNKRATGELFF.

This sequence joins TRBV5-4 and TRBJ2-1; 9 nucleotides match TRBD1. CDR1 is SGHNT and CDR2 is YYREEE in the germline V gene (reference sequence). The CDR3 length is 15 residues. J gave up 8 bases and V 3 bases, and 9 bases lay outside the gene matches. In DNA form, the CDR3 reads TGTGCCAGCAGCTCCCGGGACAGGGTCTTGCATGAGCAGTTCTTC. Translation: CASSSRDRVLHEQFF.

The chain uses TRBV28 and TRBJ1-1; no clear D. This CDR3 region has 13 residues. CDR1 and CDR2 (germline): MDHEN, SYDVKM. The V and J ends lost 3 bases and 9 bases respectively, with 14 bases between them. The CDR3 DNA reads as TGTGCCAGCAGTTTTGGGTCTCAGAGGAAAGCTTTCTTT. This translates into CASSFGSQRKAFF.

The CDR3 is CASSESTGVGGYTF. Here the CDR3 DNA reads TGTGCCAGCAGTGAATCAACAGGGGTAGGTGGCTACACCTTC. This rearrangement joins TRBV25-1 to TRBJ1-2; 7 nucleotides agree with TRBD1. V trimming: 1 base; J trimming: 7 bases; junction bases outside the gene matches: 6. The CDR3 loop spans 14 amino acids. Germline V gene lookup returns CDR1 MGHDK and CDR2 SYGVNS.

J is TRBJ2-7 and V is TRBV6-1, with TRBD1 identical over 8 bases. The length of the CDR3 is 13 residues. Germline CDR1 MNHNS, CDR2 SASEGT. The junction had 6 bases not matched to a gene; V was cut back by 8 bases and J by 3 bases. The CDR3 loop is CASELGQGYEQYF. The CDR3 coding sequence is TGTGCCAGCGAACTTGGACAGGGCTACGAGCAGTACTTC.

This clone was observed once. The chain couples TRBV20-1 to TRBJ2-4, with 7 bases that match TRBD1. Trimming took 3 bases from V and 14 from J; bases not matched to a gene: 7. CDR1 is DFQATT, CDR2 SNEGSKA, per germline (reference sequence). This CDR3 region has 11 residues. CDR3 nucleotides: TGCAGTGCTAGGGGCCTCGGGACAGAGTACTTC. It is translated as CSARGLGTEYF.

This clone was observed once. The J gene is TRBJ1-5, the V gene TRBV30, with a tentative D call TRBD1 (5 bases). Trimming took 4 bases from V and 2 from J, leaving 18 bases between them. Germline V CDR1 and CDR2: GTSNPN, SVGIG (reference sequence). CDR3 length: 16 residues. As DNA, the CDR3 is TGTGCCTGGACCCCCCGGGGGATGAGAGGCAATCAGCCCCAGCATTTT. Amino acid sequence: CAWTPRGMRGNQPQHF.

This rearrangement joins TRBV19 to TRBJ2-7; 7 nucleotides agree with TRBD1. The length of the CDR3 is 15 residues. Losses at the gene ends were 0 bases for V and 3 bases for J; bases not matched to a gene: 5. Germline-derived CDR1 and CDR2 are LNHDA and SQIVND (reference sequence). DNA of the CDR3: TGTGCCAGTAGTATAGATGAGGCAGGGGGCTACGAGCAGTACTTC. Amino acid sequence: CASSIDEAGGYEQYF.